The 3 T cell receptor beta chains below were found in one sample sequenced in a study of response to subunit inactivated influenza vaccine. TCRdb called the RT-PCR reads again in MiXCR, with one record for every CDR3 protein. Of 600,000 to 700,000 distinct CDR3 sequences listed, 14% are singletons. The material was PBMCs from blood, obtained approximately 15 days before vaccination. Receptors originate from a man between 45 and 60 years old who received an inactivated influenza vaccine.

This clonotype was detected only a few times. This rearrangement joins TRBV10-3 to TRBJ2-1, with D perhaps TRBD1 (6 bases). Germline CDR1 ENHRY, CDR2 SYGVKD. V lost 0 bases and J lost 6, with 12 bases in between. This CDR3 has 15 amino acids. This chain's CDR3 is CAISESPGVANEQFF. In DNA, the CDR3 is TGTGCCATCAGTGAGTCCCCAGGGGTTGCCAATGAGCAGTTCTTC.

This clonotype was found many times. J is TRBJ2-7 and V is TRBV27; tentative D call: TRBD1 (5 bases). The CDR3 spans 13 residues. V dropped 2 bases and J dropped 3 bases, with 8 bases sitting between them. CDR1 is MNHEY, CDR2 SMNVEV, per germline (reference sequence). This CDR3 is CASSLTGVYEQYF. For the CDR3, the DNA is TGTGCCAGCAGTTTAACAGGAGTCTACGAGCAGTACTTC.

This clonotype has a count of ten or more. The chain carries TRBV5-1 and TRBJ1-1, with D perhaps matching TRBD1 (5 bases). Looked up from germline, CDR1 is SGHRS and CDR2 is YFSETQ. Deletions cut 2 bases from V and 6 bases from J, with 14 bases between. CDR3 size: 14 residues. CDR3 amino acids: CASSFSQGGAEAFF. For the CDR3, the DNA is TGCGCCAGCAGCTTCAGCCAGGGAGGTGCTGAAGCTTTCTTT.